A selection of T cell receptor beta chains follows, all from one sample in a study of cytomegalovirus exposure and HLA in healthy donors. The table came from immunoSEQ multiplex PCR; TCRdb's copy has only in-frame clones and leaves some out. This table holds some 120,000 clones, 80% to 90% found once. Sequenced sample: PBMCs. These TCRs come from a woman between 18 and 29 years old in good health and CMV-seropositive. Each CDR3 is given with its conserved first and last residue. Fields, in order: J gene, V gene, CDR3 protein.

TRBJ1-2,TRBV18,CASSPDRGNYGYTF
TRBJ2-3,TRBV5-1,CASSLDPGTDQATQYF
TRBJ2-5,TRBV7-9,CASSFLAGGETQYF
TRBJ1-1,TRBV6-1,CASSDKGWDTEAFF
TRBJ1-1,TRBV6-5,CASSFQGPGGTEAFF
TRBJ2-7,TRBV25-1,CASSEFSGGHYYEQYF
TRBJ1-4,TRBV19,CASSVDREVGKLFF
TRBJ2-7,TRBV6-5,CASTSSEPYEQYF
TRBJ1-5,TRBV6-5,CASRRDTNQPQHF
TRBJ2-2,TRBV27,CASTPGVTGELFF
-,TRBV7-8,CASSLEGGYEQYF
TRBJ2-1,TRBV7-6,CASSLAASGSSYNEQFF
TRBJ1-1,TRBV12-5,CASPDGGENEAFF
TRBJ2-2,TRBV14,CASSRGLAGATGELFF
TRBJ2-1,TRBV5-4,CASSYPDITSYNEQFF
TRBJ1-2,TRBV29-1,CSAWAGANYGYTF
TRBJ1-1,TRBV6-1,CASSGTGEFLATEAFF
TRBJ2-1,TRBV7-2,CASSLGAGFYNEQFF
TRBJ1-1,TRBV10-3,CAISEPYLREMNTEAFF
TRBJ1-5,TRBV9,CASSIDGGGNQPQHF
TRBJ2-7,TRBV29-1,CSVPASGGCEQYF
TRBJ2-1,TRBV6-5,CASSYNRGYNEQFF
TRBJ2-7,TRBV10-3,CAITPGGYEQYF
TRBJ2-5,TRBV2,CASRLEAGGPETQYF
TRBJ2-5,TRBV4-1,CASSQLGLTGETQYF
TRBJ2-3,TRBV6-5,CASSYSGDFTSDTQYF
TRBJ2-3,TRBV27,CASLGGTDTQYF
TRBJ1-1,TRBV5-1,CASSWQGTEAFF
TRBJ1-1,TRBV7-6,CASSLGGTGALNTEAFF
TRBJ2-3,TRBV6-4,CASSEGATDTQYF
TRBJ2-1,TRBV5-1,CASIRDPQYNEQFF
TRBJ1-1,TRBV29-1,CSVVTGTNTEAFF
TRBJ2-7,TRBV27,CASSIGTGLSEQYF
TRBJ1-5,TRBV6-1,CASSVQGFSNQPQHF
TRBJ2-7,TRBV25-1,CASSEMGSGGGEQYF
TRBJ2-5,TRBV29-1,CSATRGAQETQYF
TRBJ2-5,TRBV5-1,CASSWGDRDQETQYF
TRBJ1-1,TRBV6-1,CASWTLGTEAFF
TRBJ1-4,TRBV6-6,CASSPRTGSNEKLFF
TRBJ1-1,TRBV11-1,CASSSQGGLEAFF
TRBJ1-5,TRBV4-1,CASSPRENQPQHF
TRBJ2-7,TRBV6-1,CASSFAGGSYEQYF
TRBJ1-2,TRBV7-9,CASSLGQNYGYTF
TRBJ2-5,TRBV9,CASSPRGGQETQYF
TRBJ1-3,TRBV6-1,CASSEFGGLNTIYF
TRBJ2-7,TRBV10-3,CAISTGTGTYEQYF
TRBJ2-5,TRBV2,CASRAEGETQYF
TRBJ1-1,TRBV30,CAWSVRRENTEAFF
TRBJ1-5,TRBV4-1,CASSQELGRGGNQPQHF
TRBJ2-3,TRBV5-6,CASSLVRRGQDTQYF
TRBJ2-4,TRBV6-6,CASSYSIGGGSIQYF
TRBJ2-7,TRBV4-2,CASSHGAYEQYF
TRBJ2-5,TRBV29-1,CSVEAWTGGGETQYF
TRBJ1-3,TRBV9,CASSDGTGTGNTIYF
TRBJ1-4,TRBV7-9,CASSLPTEQGFFYEKLFF
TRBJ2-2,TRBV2,CASRRLYTGELFF